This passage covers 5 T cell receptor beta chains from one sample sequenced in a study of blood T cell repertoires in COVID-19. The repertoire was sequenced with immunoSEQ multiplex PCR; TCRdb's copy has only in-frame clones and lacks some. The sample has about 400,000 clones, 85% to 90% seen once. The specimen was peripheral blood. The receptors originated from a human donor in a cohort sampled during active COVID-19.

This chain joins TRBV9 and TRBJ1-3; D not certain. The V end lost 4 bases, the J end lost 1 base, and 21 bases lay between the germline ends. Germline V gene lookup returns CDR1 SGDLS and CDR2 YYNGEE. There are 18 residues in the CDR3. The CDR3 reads CASSKEGLPTGSGNTIYF. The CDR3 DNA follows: TGTGCCAGCAGCAAAGAAGGACTCCCAACGGGATCTGGAAACACCATATATTTT.

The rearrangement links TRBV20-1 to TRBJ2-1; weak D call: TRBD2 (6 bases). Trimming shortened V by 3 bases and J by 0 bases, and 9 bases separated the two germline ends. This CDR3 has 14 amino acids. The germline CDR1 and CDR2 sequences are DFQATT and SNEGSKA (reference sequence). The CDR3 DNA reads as TGCAGTGCTAGTGGGACTTTCTCCTACAATGAGCAGTTCTTC. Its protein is CSASGTFSYNEQFF.

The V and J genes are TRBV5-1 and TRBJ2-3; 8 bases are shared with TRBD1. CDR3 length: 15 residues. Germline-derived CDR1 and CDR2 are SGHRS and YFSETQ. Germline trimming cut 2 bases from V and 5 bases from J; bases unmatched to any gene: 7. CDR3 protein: CASSFGTGYRDTQYF. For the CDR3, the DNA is TGCGCCAGCAGCTTCGGGACAGGTTATCGAGATACGCAGTATTTT.

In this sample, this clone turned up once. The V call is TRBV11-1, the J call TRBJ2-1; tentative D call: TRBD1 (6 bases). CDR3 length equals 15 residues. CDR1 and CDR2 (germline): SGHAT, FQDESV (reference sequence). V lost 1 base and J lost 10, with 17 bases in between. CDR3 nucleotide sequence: TGTGCCAGCAGCTTAGGGACAGCCCTCCCCAGGGAGCAGTTCTTC. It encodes CASSLGTALPREQFF.

CDR3 region: CASSLREVGTNEKLFF. The CDR3 region has the DNA TGTGCCAGCAGCCTCAGGGAAGTAGGAACTAATGAAAAACTGTTTTTT. This rearrangement joins TRBV5-6 to TRBJ1-4, with D perhaps TRBD1 (5 bases). The CDR3 runs to 16 residues. Germline V CDR1 and CDR2: SGHDT, YYEEEE. V was trimmed by 4 bases and J by 1 base, leaving 14 bases between them.